The text below deals with one T cell receptor beta chain. The data originate from a study of technical replicates of blood from several donors. The data were produced by immunoSEQ multiplex PCR, yet TCRdb's version contains in-frame clones alone and is incomplete. The sample includes 65,000 to 95,000 clones, 80% to 95% seen only once; the top ten take roughly 0.27%. The specimen sequenced was T cells isolated from PBMCs. The sequence derives from a human donor in good health.

The DNA of the CDR3 is TGTGCCAGCAGCTTGTCCTCACTCCGACAGGACGAAACTCCCTACGAGCAGTACTTC. This encodes CASSLSSLRQDETPYEQYF. The chain combines TRBV5-4 with TRBJ2-7; D might be TRBD1 (6 bases). The CDR3 covers 19 residues. CDR1 SGHNT and CDR2 YYREEE come from the germline V gene (reference sequence). Between the trimmed V and J ends, which lost 1 base and 2 bases, there was a span of 25 bases. The full variable domain, completed using reference TRBV5-4 and TRBJ2-7, is ETGVTQSPTHLIKTRGQQVTLRCSSQSGHNTVSWYQQALGQGPQFIFQYYREEENGRGNFPPRFSGLQFPNYSSELNVNALELDDSALYLCASSLSSLRQDETPYEQYFGPGTRLTVT.